Each of the 5 T cell receptor beta chains below was sequenced from the same sample in a study of blood T cells in healthy people across ages. A sample-barcoded 5' primer and a J-beta primer mix were used in a second PCR of roughly 6 to 11 cycles. TCRdb re-called the 5' RACE reads through MiXCR, storing one row per CDR3 protein. The table shows roughly 730,000 distinct CDR3 sequences, with more than 50% occurring only once. The sequenced material came from blood. All receptors derive from a man aged 35 to 55 in good health.

The J gene is TRBJ1-3, the V gene TRBV9, with D perhaps matching TRBD1 (6 bases). The CDR3 has 15 amino acids. The V gene's germline CDR1 is SGDLS and CDR2 YYNGEE. V was shortened by 0 bases and J by 2 bases, with 9 bases between the two germline ends. The CDR3 spells CASSVAGTPGNTIYF. The CDR3 region has the DNA TGTGCCAGCAGCGTAGCCGGGACACCTGGAAACACCATATATTTT.

This chain links TRBV7-9 with TRBJ2-3; 8 positions agree with TRBD1. The germline V gene has CDR1 SEHNR and CDR2 FQNEAQ (reference sequence). V was pared by 5 bases and J by 2 bases, with 9 bases of the junction left unmatched. The CDR3 sequence is 16 residues long. The CDR3 loop reads CASSLSDRVLTDTQYF. The DNA for the CDR3 is TGTGCCAGCAGCCTATCGGACAGGGTGCTCACAGATACGCAGTATTTT.

A few counts support this clonotype. The rearrangement uses TRBV29-1 and TRBJ2-2; no firm D call. Germline loops: CDR1 SQVTM, CDR2 ANQGSEA. Trimming shortened V by 7 bases and J by 1 base, and 7 bases separated the two germline ends. The CDR3 covers 12 residues. DNA of the CDR3: TGCAGCGCAGGAATGAACACCGGGGAGCTGTTTTTT. Translated: CSAGMNTGELFF.

The chain employs TRBV6-5 and TRBJ2-5; weak D call: TRBD2 (5 bases). Germline lookup yields CDR1 MNHEY and CDR2 SVGAGI. The CDR3 runs 16 residues. Trimming shortened V by 4 bases and J by 1 base, and 16 bases separated the two germline ends. The CDR3 sequence is CASSFDLPGSQETQYF. In DNA form, the CDR3 reads TGTGCCAGCAGTTTTGATTTGCCGGGGTCCCAAGAGACCCAGTACTTC.

V usage is TRBV5-1 and J usage is TRBJ1-2, with no clear D. This CDR3 spans 13 amino acids. V lost 6 bases and J lost 3, with 12 bases in between. CDR1 is SGHRS and CDR2 is YFSETQ in the germline V gene. This CDR3 is CASTGVRDYGYTF. DNA of the CDR3: TGCGCCAGCACCGGGGTGCGGGACTATGGCTACACCTTC.